This T cell receptor beta chain derives from a study of T cell responses to AZD1222 COVID-19 vaccine. Sequenced by immunoSEQ multiplex PCR; TCRdb stores in-frame clones only, minus some. The table has 110,000 to 150,000 clones, roughly 92% seen once; the top ten hold roughly 1.8%. CDR1 and CDR2 from the germline V gene are SNHLY and FYNNEI. Trimming stripped 2 bases from V and 5 bases from J, with 13 bases between. This CDR3 region has 15 residues. General study findings and limits: It was only a handful of AZD1222 recipients who were seropositive at baseline. Without day 14 samples, only post-peak T cell repertoires were studied.

Regarding this clone: Its cognate antigen is unknown.

This sequence originates from an adult in good health. V usage is TRBV2 and J usage is TRBJ2-1; D possibly corresponds to TRBD2 (5 bases). The specimen comprised peripheral blood, sampled on day 0 of AZD1222 vaccination. CDR3 DNA: TGTGCCAGCAGTGAAAGAACCGGGAAAGACAATGAGCAGTTCTTC. As protein: CASSERTGKDNEQFF. The variable domain in full, with the rest retrieved from reference TRBV2 and TRBJ2-1, is EPEVTQTPSHQVTQMGQEVILRCVPISNHLYFYWYRQILGQKVEFLVSFYNNEISEKSEIFDDQFSVERPDGSNFTLKIRSTKLEDSAMYFCASSERTGKDNEQFFGPGTRLTVL.